These 7 T cell receptor beta chains came from one sample sequenced in a study of identical twins. In TCRdb, the 5' RACE reads were re-called with MiXCR into one record per CDR3 protein. The data hold some 570,000 distinct CDR3 sequences, with about a fifth observed a single time. The sample was also linked to a second study, of yellow fever vaccine responses in identical twins.

The sequencing input was CD4+ T cells sorted from blood. The receptor source for this set is a woman aged 18-30 years in good health.

The chain has TRBV18 and TRBJ2-5; a weak D match, TRBD1 (6 bases). CDR1 and CDR2 (germline): KGHSH, LQKENI. This CDR3 comprises 16 residues. V was pared by 3 bases and J by 10 bases, with 24 bases between. The CDR3 DNA is TGTGCCAGCTCACCGAGGGAGACCCCGGCAAGAGGGGGCCAGTACTTC. Residues: CASSPRETPARGGQYF.

The chain couples TRBV27 to TRBJ2-7; D may match TRBD1 or TRBD2 (5 bases each). Germline V lookup: CDR1 MNHEY, CDR2 SMNVEV (reference sequence). Trimming left V 5 bases short and J 12 bases short, with 17 bases between. The CDR3 runs 12 residues. The DNA for the CDR3 is TGTGCCAGCAGTCCGGGACCCCCCGAGGTGTACGTC. This sequence encodes CASSPGPPEVYV.

In its sample, this clonotype was seen a few times. This chain connects TRBV20-1 to TRBJ2-1, with TRBD1 matching over 7 bases. The CDR3 is made up of 15 amino acids. The germline gives CDR1 DFQATT, CDR2 SNEGSKA (reference sequence). With 0 bases clipped from V and 2 bases from J, the junction kept 4 bases outside the gene matches. The CDR3 DNA follows: TGCAGTGCTAGAGATATGAGGGGGCCCTACAATGAGCAGTTCTTC. Translating it yields CSARDMRGPYNEQFF.

The rearrangement links TRBV20-1 to TRBJ2-5; perhaps D is TRBD1 or TRBD2 (6 bases each). CDR1 and CDR2 (germline): DFQATT, SNEGSKA (reference sequence). V was shortened by 6 bases and J by 6 bases, with 14 bases between the two germline ends. The CDR3 covers 12 residues. The CDR3 nucleotides read TGCAGTGCCCACAGGGAGGCACAGACCCAGTACTTC. Its protein product is CSAHREAQTQYF.

This clonotype was observed a few times. This chain joins TRBV25-1 and TRBJ1-1; D is perhaps TRBD1 (5 bases). The CDR3 loop spans 11 amino acids. Trimming left V 7 bases short and J 8 bases short, with 11 bases between. Germline V CDR1 and CDR2: MGHDK, SYGVNS. CDR3 sequence: CASTLRTEAFF. DNA of the CDR3: TGTGCCAGCACCCTACGGACAGAAGCTTTCTTT.

CDR3 loop: CASRGQGSAPQHF. The CDR3, as DNA: TGTGCCAGTCGCGGACAGGGGTCTGCGCCCCAGCATTTT. The V and J genes are TRBV19 and TRBJ1-5; 9 nucleotides match TRBD1. CDR3 length equals 13 residues. Germline CDR1 LNHDA, CDR2 SQIVND (reference sequence). The ends lost 8 bases at V and 9 bases at J; junction bases unmatched: 8.

The V call is TRBV11-1, the J call TRBJ2-2, with 8 bases lining up with TRBD2. The CDR3 totals 16 residues. Germline V gene lookup returns CDR1 SGHAT and CDR2 FQDESV (reference sequence). Trimming cost V 6 bases and J 6 bases; bases outside gene matches: 12. The chain's CDR3 is CASRKIGTRGPGELFF. The DNA for the CDR3 is TGTGCCAGCAGAAAAATTGGGACTAGAGGTCCCGGGGAGCTGTTTTTT.